This passage covers 9 T cell receptor beta chains from one sample sequenced in a study of cytomegalovirus exposure and HLA in healthy donors. 13 Jbeta primers and 60 Vbeta primers were used for the PCR. Profiled with immunoSEQ multiplex PCR; TCRdb holds only in-frame clones, not every one. The sample holds 120,000 or so clones; 80% are singletons and the top ten take 2.1%. The sample comprised PBMCs. These receptors were obtained from a man aged 30 to 45 in good health and CMV-seronegative.

This sequence joins TRBV6-1 and TRBJ1-2; D gene unclear. CDR1 is MNHNS, CDR2 SASEGT, per germline. V shed 5 bases and J shed 4 bases, with 11 bases lying between them. The CDR3 is 13 residues long. CDR3 sequence: CASSHTASYGYTF. The CDR3 nucleotides read TGTGCCAGCAGTCATACAGCCAGCTATGGCTACACCTTC.

This clone was counted only a few times. This CDR3 reads CASSSLQGMNSPLHF. The CDR3 DNA follows: TGTGCCAGCAGTTCCCTCCAGGGAATGAATTCACCCCTCCACTTT. The chain uses TRBV28 and TRBJ1-6; D may be TRBD1 (5 bases). Trimming left V 4 bases short and J 7 bases short, with 14 bases between. Germline V lookup: CDR1 MDHEN, CDR2 SYDVKM. There are 15 residues in the CDR3.

This clone was seen a few times. The rearrangement links TRBV5-6 to TRBJ1-6, with D perhaps TRBD1 (5 bases). Trimming cost V 3 bases and J 0 bases, with 13 bases left between them. From germline, CDR1 is SGHDT and CDR2 YYEEEE. CDR3 length equals 17 residues. CDR3 loop: CASSSWDFSSYNSPLHF. In nucleotides, the CDR3 is TGTGCCAGCAGCTCGTGGGACTTCAGCTCCTATAATTCACCCCTCCACTTT. Complete variable domain (other parts from reference TRBV5-6 and TRBJ1-6): DAGVTQSPTHLIKTRGQQVTLRCSPKSGHDTVSWYQQALGQGPQFIFQYYEEEERQRGNFPDRFSGHQFPNYSSELNVNALLLGDSALYLCASSSWDFSSYNSPLHFGNGTRLTVT.

The rearrangement links TRBV4-3 to TRBJ1-1; 9 bases map to TRBD1. CDR3 length: 14 residues. CDR1 and CDR2 (germline): LGHNA, YSLEER. The ends lost 6 bases at V and 4 bases at J; junction bases unmatched: 6. CDR3: CASSRQGGGTEAFF. CDR3 coding DNA: TGCGCCAGCAGTCGACAGGGGGGAGGCACTGAAGCTTTCTTT.

The CDR3 sequence: CASSHRLPSYNEQFF. The CDR3 DNA sequence: TGCGCCAGCAGCCACCGACTGCCCTCCTACAATGAGCAGTTCTTC. The chain employs TRBV4-1 and TRBJ2-1; the D is unclear. Germline V CDR1 and CDR2: MGHRA, YSYEKL. V was shortened by 3 bases and J by 0 bases, with 9 bases between the two germline ends. This CDR3 region has 15 residues.

This sequence joins TRBV29-1 and TRBJ1-1; D gene unclear. CDR1 is SQVTM, CDR2 ANQGSEA, per germline. The V end lost 7 bases, the J end lost 0 bases, and 18 bases lay between the germline ends. The CDR3 extends over 15 amino acids. The CDR3 coding sequence is TGCAGCGCCGGAAATCCCCCGGGGATGAACACTGAAGCTTTCTTT. Its translation is CSAGNPPGMNTEAFF.

The chain couples TRBV6-6 to TRBJ1-5; possible D gene TRBD1, 6 bases. CDR1 and CDR2 from the germline V gene are MNHNY and SVGAGI (reference sequence). The CDR3 spans 14 residues. V was pared by 5 bases and J by 3 bases, with 11 bases between. The CDR3 nucleotides are TGTGCCAGCAGTCGAGGACAGTTCAATCAGCCCCAGCATTTT. It codes for CASSRGQFNQPQHF.

This clone appeared a single time. This chain links TRBV7-2 with TRBJ1-1; no reliable D call. Germline lookup yields CDR1 SGHTA and CDR2 FQGNSA. The V gene lost 5 bases and the J gene lost 4 bases, with 17 bases spanning the gap. This CDR3 region has 15 residues. This CDR3 reads CASSAAKRGSTEAFF. CDR3 coding DNA: TGTGCCAGCAGCGCTGCTAAACGTGGGAGCACTGAAGCTTTCTTT.

This clone was seen a few times. The chain links TRBV15 to TRBJ1-1; D remains ambiguous. Germline V gene sequence: CDR1 LNHNV, CDR2 YYDKDF (reference sequence). V lost 2 bases and J lost 0, with 10 bases in between. This CDR3 is built from 15 residues. The CDR3 region is CATSRRSAVNTEAFF. The CDR3 DNA reads TGTGCCACCAGCAGACGGTCCGCGGTGAACACTGAAGCTTTCTTT.